A selection of T cell receptor beta chains follows, all from one sample in a study of shared clonotypes between healthy human individuals. Assay: immunoSEQ multiplex PCR; the TCRdb copy retains only in-frame clones and omits some. The sample carries about 2 million clones, 85% to 95% recorded once. The source material was naive CD4+ T cells sorted from blood. The receptor set was obtained from a man between 18 and 35 years old in good health. CDR3s include the opening cysteine and the closing phenylalanine or tryptophan. Fields, in order: V gene, D gene, clone size, J gene, CDR3 DNA, CDR3 protein. A D gene is named only where the DNA matches it firmly. For some rows the clone size is stated as once, few or many, or as a class when expanded; others skip it.

V gene: TRBV6-5
D gene: .
clone size: .
J gene: TRBJ2-2
CDR3 DNA: TGTGCCAGCAGCCCCACTGGGTCCACCGGGGAGCTGTTTTTT
CDR3 protein: CASSPTGSTGELFF

V gene: TRBV6-5
D gene: .
clone size: .
J gene: TRBJ1-2
CDR3 DNA: TGTGCCAGCAGTTACTCGGACGGAGGGGCCTATGGCTACACCTTC
CDR3 protein: CASSYSDGGAYGYTF

V gene: TRBV6-6
D gene: .
clone size: .
J gene: TRBJ1-3
CDR3 DNA: TGTGCCAGCAGTTACGGGGAGAGCAGTTTAAACACCATATATTTT
CDR3 protein: CASSYGESSLNTIYF

V gene: TRBV5-1
D gene: TRBD2
clone size: .
J gene: TRBJ2-1
CDR3 DNA: TGCGCCAGCAGCTTGGTGACGGGGGGGCCAAATGAGCAGTTCTTC
CDR3 protein: CASSLVTGGPNEQFF

V gene: TRBV7-2
D gene: .
clone size: .
J gene: TRBJ1-5
CDR3 DNA: TGTGCCAGCAGCTTAGGCCAGGGAAATCAGCCCCAGCATTTT
CDR3 protein: CASSLGQGNQPQHF

V gene: TRBV5-4
D gene: .
clone size: once
J gene: TRBJ2-1
CDR3 DNA: TGTGCCAGCAGCTTGGAGGGGGGGGCGCTCCTTTTAGAGCAGTTCTTC
CDR3 protein: CASSLEGGALLLEQFF

V gene: TRBV15
D gene: .
clone size: .
J gene: TRBJ2-1
CDR3 DNA: TGTGCCACCAGCAGTCTAGCGAGCAATGAGCAGTTCTTC
CDR3 protein: CATSSLASNEQFF

V gene: TRBV30
D gene: TRBD1
clone size: .
J gene: TRBJ2-5
CDR3 DNA: TGTGCCTGGAGCAAAATAAGGGGGCGCGGAGAGACCCAGTACTTC
CDR3 protein: CAWSKIRGRGETQYF

V gene: TRBV27
D gene: .
clone size: .
J gene: TRBJ1-3
CDR3 DNA: TGTGCCAGCAGTCCCGGGACGGCAGGAAACACCATATATTTT
CDR3 protein: CASSPGTAGNTIYF

V gene: TRBV5-1
D gene: .
clone size: .
J gene: TRBJ2-3
CDR3 DNA: TGCGCCAGCAGCTTGAGGCCCAACACAGATACGCAGTATTTT
CDR3 protein: CASSLRPNTDTQYF

V gene: TRBV4-1
D gene: TRBD2
clone size: .
J gene: TRBJ2-1
CDR3 DNA: TGCGCCAGCAGCCAAACCGGGACTAGCGGGGGGTACAATGAGCAGTTCTTC
CDR3 protein: CASSQTGTSGGYNEQFF

V gene: TRBV7-9
D gene: .
clone size: .
J gene: TRBJ2-5
CDR3 DNA: TGTGCCAGCAGCTTACCCACAGGGATAGAGACCCAGTACTTC
CDR3 protein: CASSLPTGIETQYF

V gene: TRBV15
D gene: TRBD2
clone size: .
J gene: TRBJ2-1
CDR3 DNA: TGTGCCACCAGCAGAGGGGGAGCGGGAGGGAACTACAATGAGCAGTTCTTC
CDR3 protein: CATSRGGAGGNYNEQFF

V gene: TRBV4-1
D gene: TRBD2
clone size: .
J gene: TRBJ2-7
CDR3 DNA: TGCGCCAGCAGCCAAGAGGGACTAGCGGGATATGTGCAGTACTTC
CDR3 protein: CASSQEGLAGYVQYF

V gene: TRBV19
D gene: .
clone size: .
J gene: TRBJ2-3
CDR3 DNA: TGTGCCAGTAGTACCCGAGACATAAGCACAGATACGCAGTATTTT
CDR3 protein: CASSTRDISTDTQYF

V gene: TRBV30
D gene: .
clone size: .
J gene: TRBJ2-5
CDR3 DNA: TGTGCCTGGAGTGTATCTCCCTCCAGGACCCAGTACTTC
CDR3 protein: CAWSVSPSRTQYF